The 15 T cell receptor beta chains presented below share a single source sample, sequenced in a study of CD8 T cells in Susac syndrome. RNA amounts of about 0.45 to 1 ug underwent reverse transcription with random hexamers. One entry per CDR3 protein results from TCRdb running MiXCR on the immunoSEQ multiplex PCR reads. The sample yields more than 100,000 distinct CDR3 sequences, about 95% seen once. The sequenced material came from CD8+ T cells from PBMCs. These receptors were obtained from a human donor with Susac syndrome.

This chain links TRBV5-1 with TRBJ2-1; maybe TRBD1 (6 bases). Germline lookup yields CDR1 SGHRS and CDR2 YFSETQ. The CDR3 extends over 16 amino acids. V lost 4 bases to trimming and J lost 2 bases, with 16 bases between them. In DNA form, the CDR3 reads TGCGCCAGCAGCGTCCAAACAGGGCCAGCCTACAATGAGCAGTTCTTC. Translated, it gives CASSVQTGPAYNEQFF.

This chain uses TRBV27 with TRBJ1-4; D is uncertain. This CDR3 has 14 amino acids. Trimming removed 3 bases at V and 7 bases at J, with 12 bases between. Per germline, CDR1 MNHEY and CDR2 SMNVEV (reference sequence). The CDR3 loop reads CASSLYARTEKLFF. The CDR3 nucleotides read TGTGCCAGCAGTTTGTACGCGCGGACTGAAAAACTGTTTTTT. The whole variable domain, remainder taken from reference TRBV27 and TRBJ1-4, is EAQVTQNPRYLITVTGKKLTVTCSQNMNHEYMSWYRQDPGLGLRQIYYSMNVEVTDKGDVPEGYKVSRKEKRNFPLILESPSPNQTSLYFCASSLYARTEKLFFGSGTQLSVL.

The chain has TRBV25-1 and TRBJ1-5; no clear D. The germline V gene encodes CDR1 MGHDK and CDR2 SYGVNS. V lost 8 bases and J 4 bases, leaving 3 bases between the germline ends. The CDR3 is 10 amino acids. The CDR3 reads CASGNQPQHF. The CDR3 DNA sequence: TGTGCCAGCGGTAATCAGCCCCAGCATTTT.

The chain employs TRBV3-1 and TRBJ2-1, with D tentatively TRBD2 (7 bases). Germline CDR1 is LGHDT and CDR2 is YNNKEL (reference sequence). V was shortened by 2 bases and J by 7 bases, with 24 bases between the two germline ends. The CDR3 is made up of 18 amino acids. CDR3 DNA sequence: TGTGCCAGCAGCCAATTTGCCCCTGTACGGGGGGCCGAAAATGAGCAGTTCTTC. Its translation: CASSQFAPVRGAENEQFF.

The chain is built from TRBV7-2 and TRBJ2-2, with D possibly being TRBD1 (5 bases). V lost 5 bases and J 6 bases, leaving 10 bases between the germline ends. The CDR3 totals 13 residues. From germline, CDR1 is SGHTA and CDR2 FQGNSA. This CDR3 is CASSPGYSGELFF. For the CDR3, the DNA is TGTGCCAGCAGCCCAGGGTACTCCGGGGAGCTGTTTTTT. Filled out from reference TRBV7-2 and TRBJ2-2, the complete variable domain reads GAGVSQSPSNKVTEKGKDVELRCDPISGHTALYWYRQSLGQGLEFLIYFQGNSAPDKSGLPSDRFSAERTGGSVSTLTIQRTQQEDSAVYLCASSPGYSGELFFGEGSRLTVL.

About this clonotype itself: At one end the junction does not follow the germline gene, possibly because of a read error. This sequence joins TRBV7-7 and TRBJ2-1; 9 bases align to TRBD2. CDR1 SSHAT and CDR2 FNYEAQ come from the germline V gene (reference sequence). The CDR3 totals 17 residues. The CDR3 loop is CASSLDSGGLGGNEQFF. CDR3 nucleotides: TGTGCTAGCAGCTTAGATAGCGGGGGCCTCGGGGGCAATGAGCAGTTCTTC.

This chain connects TRBV7-2 to TRBJ1-5; TRBD1 matches at 7 bases. This CDR3 contains 14 residues. The J segment lost 3 bases and the V segment lost 5 bases, leaving 4 bases of the junction unmatched. Per germline, CDR1 SGHTA and CDR2 FQGNSA. The CDR3 coding sequence is TGTGCCAGCAGCCCGACAGGGCTCAATCAGCCCCAGCATTTT. This encodes CASSPTGLNQPQHF.

The genes are TRBV5-6 and TRBJ2-4; D gene ambiguous. The CDR3 is 12 amino acids. The germline CDR1 and CDR2 sequences are SGHDT and YYEEEE. V was trimmed by 4 bases and J by 9 bases, leaving 11 bases between them. This chain's CDR3 is CASSPGSAIQYF. The DNA for the CDR3 is TGTGCCAGCAGCCCCGGGTCCGCCATTCAGTACTTC.

The chain couples TRBV2 to TRBJ2-7, with a possible D match to TRBD2 (6 bases). Germline-derived CDR1 and CDR2 are SNHLY and FYNNEI. There are 11 residues in the CDR3. Between the trimmed V and J ends, which lost 6 bases and 5 bases, there was a span of 8 bases. The CDR3 loop reads CASRGLDEQYF. The CDR3 DNA sequence: TGTGCCAGCAGGGGACTGGACGAGCAGTACTTC.

This clonotype was detected once. The chain has TRBV5-8 and TRBJ1-5; D unresolved. CDR3 length: 12 amino acids. Looked up from germline, CDR1 is SGHTS and CDR2 is YDEGEE. V dropped 2 bases and J dropped 9 bases, with 9 bases sitting between them. The CDR3 is CASSLSVPPQHF. The DNA for the CDR3 is TGTGCCAGCAGCTTAAGTGTACCGCCCCAGCATTTT.

This clonotype has just one count. The V gene is TRBV29-1, the J gene TRBJ2-7, with TRBD2 matching 8 bases. Trimming cost V 4 bases and J 2 bases; bases outside gene matches: 7. The CDR3 spans 14 residues. Germline V gene sequence: CDR1 SQVTM, CDR2 ANQGSEA. Here the CDR3 reads CSVVGSGGPYEQYF. The CDR3 DNA follows: TGCAGCGTTGTTGGGAGCGGGGGCCCCTACGAGCAGTACTTC.

The chain links TRBV6-5 to TRBJ1-6, with a weak D call TRBD1 (5 bases). CDR3 length equals 14 residues. Between the trimmed V and J ends, which lost 0 bases and 8 bases, there was a span of 8 bases. The germline V gene encodes CDR1 MNHEY and CDR2 SVGAGI. CDR3 residues: CASSYSLGDSPLHF. Written as DNA, the CDR3 is TGTGCCAGCAGTTACTCGTTGGGGGATTCACCCCTCCACTTT.

The genes are TRBV12-5 and TRBJ1-5; tentatively, D is TRBD1 (6 bases). Trimming stripped 7 bases from V and 8 bases from J, with 18 bases between. CDR1 is LGHNT, CDR2 FRNRAP, per germline. The CDR3 length is 14 residues. CDR3 sequence (DNA): TGTGCTAGTGCCCCGGGGACAACCCAGGAGCCCCAGCATTTT. Translation gives CASAPGTTQEPQHF.

CDR3 coding DNA: TGTGCCTGGAGTGAAAGCCCCTCTGGTGAAGCTTTCTTT. As protein: CAWSESPSGEAFF. The chain uses TRBV30 and TRBJ1-1; D gene unclear. The CDR3 sequence is 13 residues long. Looked up from germline, CDR1 is GTSNPN and CDR2 is SVGIG (reference sequence). V lost 1 base to trimming and J lost 7 bases, with 13 bases between them. The entire variable domain, with the rest obtained from reference TRBV30 and TRBJ1-1, is as follows: SQTIHQWPATLVQPVGSPLSLECTVEGTSNPNLYWYRQAAGRGLQLLFYSVGIGQISSEVPQNLSASRPQDRQFILSSKKLLLSDSGFYLCAWSESPSGEAFFGQGTRLTVV.

The V gene is TRBV20-1, the J gene TRBJ2-7; D is ambiguous. The CDR3 runs 12 residues. The V gene's germline CDR1 is DFQATT and CDR2 SNEGSKA (reference sequence). Deletions cut 1 base from V and 11 bases from J, with 15 bases between. The CDR3 nucleotides are TGCAGTGCTAGAGGCCAAGGCGTCTTGGAGTACTTC. Its protein is CSARGQGVLEYF.